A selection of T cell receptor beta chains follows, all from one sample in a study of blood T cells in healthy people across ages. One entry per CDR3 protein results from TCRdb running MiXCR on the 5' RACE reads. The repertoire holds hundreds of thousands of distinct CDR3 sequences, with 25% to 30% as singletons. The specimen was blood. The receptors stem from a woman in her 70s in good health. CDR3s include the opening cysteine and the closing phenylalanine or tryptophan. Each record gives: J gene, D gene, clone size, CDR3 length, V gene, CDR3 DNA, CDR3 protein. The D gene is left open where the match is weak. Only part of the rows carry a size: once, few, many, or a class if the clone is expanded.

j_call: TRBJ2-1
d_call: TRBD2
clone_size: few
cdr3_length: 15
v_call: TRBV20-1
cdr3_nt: TGCAGTGCCCGGGACTACACCCGGATATACAATGAGCAGTTCTTC
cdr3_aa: CSARDYTRIYNEQFF

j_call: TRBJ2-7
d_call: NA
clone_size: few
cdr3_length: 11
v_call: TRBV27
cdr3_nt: TGTGCCAGCAGTAGAGGAGGCGAGCAGTACTTC
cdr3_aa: CASSRGGEQYF

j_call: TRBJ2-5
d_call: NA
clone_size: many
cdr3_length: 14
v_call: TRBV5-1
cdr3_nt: TGCGCCAGCAGCTTGGGGGCACAGAGGGAGACCCAGTACTTC
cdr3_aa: CASSLGAQRETQYF

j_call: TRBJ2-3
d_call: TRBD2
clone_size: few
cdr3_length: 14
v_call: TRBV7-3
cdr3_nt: TGTGCCAGCAGCTTACTAGCGGGCACAGATACGCAGTATTTT
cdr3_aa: CASSLLAGTDTQYF

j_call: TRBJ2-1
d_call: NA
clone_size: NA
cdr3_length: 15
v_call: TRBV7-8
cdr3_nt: TGTGCCAGCAGCTTAGTGACTAGTGGGTTAAATGAGCAGTTCTTC
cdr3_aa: CASSLVTSGLNEQFF

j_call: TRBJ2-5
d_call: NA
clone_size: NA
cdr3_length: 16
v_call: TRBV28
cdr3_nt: TGTGCCAGCAGACCTACCGGGACACGACCCCAAGAGACCCAGTACTTC
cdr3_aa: CASRPTGTRPQETQYF

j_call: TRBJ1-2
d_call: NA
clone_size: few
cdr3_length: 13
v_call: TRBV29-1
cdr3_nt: TGCAGCGTCCAGGGGAGTGCTAACTATGGCTACACCTTC
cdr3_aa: CSVQGSANYGYTF

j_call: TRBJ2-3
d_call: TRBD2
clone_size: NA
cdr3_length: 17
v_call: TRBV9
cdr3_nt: TGTGCCAGCAGCGTAGGAGGGAGGGGCGGGAGCACAGATACGCAGTATTTT
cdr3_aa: CASSVGGRGGSTDTQYF

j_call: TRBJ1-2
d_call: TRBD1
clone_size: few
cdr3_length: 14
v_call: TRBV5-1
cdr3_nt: TGCGCCAGCAGCTTGGAGGACAGGGTATATGGCTACACCTTC
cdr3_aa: CASSLEDRVYGYTF

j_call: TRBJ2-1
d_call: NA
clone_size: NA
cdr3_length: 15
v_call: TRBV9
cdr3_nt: TGTGCCAGCAGCGTAGCAGGATTCTCCTACAATGAGCAGTTCTTC
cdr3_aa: CASSVAGFSYNEQFF

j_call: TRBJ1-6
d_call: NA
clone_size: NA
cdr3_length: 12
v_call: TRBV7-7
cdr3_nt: TGTGCTAGCAGCTTGGTCGGTGGGCCCCTCCACTTT
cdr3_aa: CASSLVGGPLHF

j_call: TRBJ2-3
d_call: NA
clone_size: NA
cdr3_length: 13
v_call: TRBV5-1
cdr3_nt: TGCGCCAGCAGCTTAGGGTCACCAGATACGCAGTATTTT
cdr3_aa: CASSLGSPDTQYF

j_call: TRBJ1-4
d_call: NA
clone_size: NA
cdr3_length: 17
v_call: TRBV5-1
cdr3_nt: TGCGCCAGCAGCTTGGCCGGATTGGCAGAAAGTAATGAAAAACTGTTTTTT
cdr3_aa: CASSLAGLAESNEKLFF

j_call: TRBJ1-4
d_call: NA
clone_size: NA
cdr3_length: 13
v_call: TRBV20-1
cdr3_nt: TGCAGTGCTAAACAGGGTTTGGGTGAAAAACTGTTTTTT
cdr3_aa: CSAKQGLGEKLFF

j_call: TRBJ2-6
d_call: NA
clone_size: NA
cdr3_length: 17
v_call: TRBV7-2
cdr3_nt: TGTGCCAGCAGCAGGGGCGGTGGGATTTCTGGGGCCAACGTCCTGACTTTC
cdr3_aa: CASSRGGGISGANVLTF

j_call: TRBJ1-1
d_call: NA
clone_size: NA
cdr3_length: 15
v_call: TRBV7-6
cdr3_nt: TGTGCCAGCAGCTTAAGGGGTGAGGGACCCGCTGAAGCTTTCTTT
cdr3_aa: CASSLRGEGPAEAFF

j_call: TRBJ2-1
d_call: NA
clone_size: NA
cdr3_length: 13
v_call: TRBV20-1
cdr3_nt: TGCAGTGCCCCACTCCGCGAAGGACATGAGCAGTTCTTC
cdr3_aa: CSAPLREGHEQFF

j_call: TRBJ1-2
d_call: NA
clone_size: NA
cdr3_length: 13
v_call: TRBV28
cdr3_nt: TGTGCCAGCAGTTCCACACAGGGACTGGGCTACACCTTC
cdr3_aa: CASSSTQGLGYTF

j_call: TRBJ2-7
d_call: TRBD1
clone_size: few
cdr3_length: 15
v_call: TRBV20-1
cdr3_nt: TGCAGTGCTAGTGGGGGACAGGGCTTGCGCTACGAGCAGTACTTC
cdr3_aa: CSASGGQGLRYEQYF

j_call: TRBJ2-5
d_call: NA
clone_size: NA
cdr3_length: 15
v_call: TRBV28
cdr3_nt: TGTGCCAGCAGTTTCGATCCCGTACTAGGTGAGACCCAGTACTTC
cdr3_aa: CASSFDPVLGETQYF

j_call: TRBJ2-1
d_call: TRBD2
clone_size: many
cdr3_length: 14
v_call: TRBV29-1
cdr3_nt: TGCAGCGTTGGGGGGACTAGCGGGGGGAATGAGCAGTTCTTC
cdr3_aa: CSVGGTSGGNEQFF

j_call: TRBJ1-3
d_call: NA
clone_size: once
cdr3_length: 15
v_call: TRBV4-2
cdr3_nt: TGTGCCAGCAGCCAAGGGCCGACCCCTGGAAACACCATATATTTT
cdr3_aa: CASSQGPTPGNTIYF

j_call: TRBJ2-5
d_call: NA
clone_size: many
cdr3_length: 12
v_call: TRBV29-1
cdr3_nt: TGCAGCGTTGGTCCGACTGGAGAGACCCAGTACTTC
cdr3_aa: CSVGPTGETQYF

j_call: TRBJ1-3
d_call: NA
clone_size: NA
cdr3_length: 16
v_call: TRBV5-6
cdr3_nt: TGTGCCAGCAGCTTGGTTGACACGCTCTCTGGAAACACCATATATTTT
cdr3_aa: CASSLVDTLSGNTIYF

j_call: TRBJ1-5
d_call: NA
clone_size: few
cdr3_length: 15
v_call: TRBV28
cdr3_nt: TGTGCCAGCAGTCCTAACTCCCGACGAGATCAGCCCCAGCATTTT
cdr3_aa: CASSPNSRRDQPQHF

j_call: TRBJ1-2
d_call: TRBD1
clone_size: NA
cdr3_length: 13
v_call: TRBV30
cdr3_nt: TGTGCCTGGAAGATGACAGGGTTTGGTGGCTACACCTTC
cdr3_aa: CAWKMTGFGGYTF

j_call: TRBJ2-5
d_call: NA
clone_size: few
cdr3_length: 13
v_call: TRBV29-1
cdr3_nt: TGCAGCGTTGAATGGTGGGACCAAGAGACCCAGTACTTC
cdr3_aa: CSVEWWDQETQYF

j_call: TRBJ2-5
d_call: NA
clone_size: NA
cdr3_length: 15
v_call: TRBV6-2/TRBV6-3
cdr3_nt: TGTGCCAGCAGTTACTGGGGAACAGGTGGAGAGACCCAGTACTTC
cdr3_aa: CASSYWGTGGETQYF

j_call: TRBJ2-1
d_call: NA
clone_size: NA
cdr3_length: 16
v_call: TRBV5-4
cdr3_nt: TGTGCCAGCAGCTTGGGGCGGGGCCGGTCTGACAATGAGCAGTTCTTC
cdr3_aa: CASSLGRGRSDNEQFF

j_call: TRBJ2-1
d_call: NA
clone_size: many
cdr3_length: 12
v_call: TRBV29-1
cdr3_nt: TGCAGCGCCGGATCAGGGACTAATGAGCAGTTCTTC
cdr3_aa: CSAGSGTNEQFF

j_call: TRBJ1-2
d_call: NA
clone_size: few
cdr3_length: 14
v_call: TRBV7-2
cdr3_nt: TGTGCCAGCAGCTCAGGGTGGGGGGTTCTTGGCTACACCTTC
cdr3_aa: CASSSGWGVLGYTF

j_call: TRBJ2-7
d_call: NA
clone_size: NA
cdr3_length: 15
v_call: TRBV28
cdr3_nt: TGTGCCAGCAGTTCAACGCTGGACAAGACCTACGAGCAGTACTTC
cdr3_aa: CASSSTLDKTYEQYF

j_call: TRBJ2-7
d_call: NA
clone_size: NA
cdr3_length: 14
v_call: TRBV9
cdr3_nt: TGTGCCAGCAGCGTAGTTGGGGAAAAGGGCGAGCAGTACTTC
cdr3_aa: CASSVVGEKGEQYF

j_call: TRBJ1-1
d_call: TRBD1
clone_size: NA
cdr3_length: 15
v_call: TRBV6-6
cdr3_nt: TGTGCCAGCAGTTACTCGGGGACAGGGAAGGCCGAAGCTTTCTTT
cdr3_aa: CASSYSGTGKAEAFF

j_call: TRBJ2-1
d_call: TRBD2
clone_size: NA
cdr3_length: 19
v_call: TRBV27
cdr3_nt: TGTGCCAGCAGTTATCCACCTGGGGAGCGGGAGGGCAAAAACAATGAGCAGTTCTTC
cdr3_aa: CASSYPPGEREGKNNEQFF

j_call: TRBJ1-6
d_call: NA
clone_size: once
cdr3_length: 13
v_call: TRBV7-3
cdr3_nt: TGTGCCAGCAGCTCCTTACAGGTTTCACCCCTCCACTTT
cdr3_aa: CASSSLQVSPLHF

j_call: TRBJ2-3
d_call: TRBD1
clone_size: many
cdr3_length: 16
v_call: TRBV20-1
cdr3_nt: TGCAGTGCTAGCGGCGGGGGACAGGGAGTTACAGATACGCAGTATTTT
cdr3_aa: CSASGGGQGVTDTQYF

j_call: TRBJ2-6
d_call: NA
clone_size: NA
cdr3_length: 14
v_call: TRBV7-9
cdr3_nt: TGTGCCAGCAGCTTAGGTCACGGGGCCAACGTCCTGACTTTC
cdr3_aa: CASSLGHGANVLTF

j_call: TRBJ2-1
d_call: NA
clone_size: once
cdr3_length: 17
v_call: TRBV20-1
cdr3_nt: TGCAGTGCTAGAGATAGAGGCGGAGGGCGGTCCTACAATGAGCAGTTCTTC
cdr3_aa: CSARDRGGGRSYNEQFF

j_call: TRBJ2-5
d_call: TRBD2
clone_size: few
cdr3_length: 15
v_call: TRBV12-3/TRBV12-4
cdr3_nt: TGTGCCAGCAGTTTAGCCGGGGGGAGCGGTTGGACCCAGTACTTC
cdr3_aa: CASSLAGGSGWTQYF

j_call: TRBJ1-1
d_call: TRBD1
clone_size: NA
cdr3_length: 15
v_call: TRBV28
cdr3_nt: TGTGCCAGCAGTTTACTCTCCGGACAGGGGTTGGCAGCTTTCTTT
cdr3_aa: CASSLLSGQGLAAFF

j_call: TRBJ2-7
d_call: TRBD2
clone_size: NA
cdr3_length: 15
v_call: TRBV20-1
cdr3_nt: TGCAGTGCTAGAGAGGCAGCGGGGGGCACCTACGAGCAGTACTTC
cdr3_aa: CSAREAAGGTYEQYF

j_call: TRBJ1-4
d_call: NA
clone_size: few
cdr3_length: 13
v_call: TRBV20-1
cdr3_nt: TGCAGTGCGGGTGACAGGAGGTCTGAAAAACTGTTTTTT
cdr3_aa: CSAGDRRSEKLFF

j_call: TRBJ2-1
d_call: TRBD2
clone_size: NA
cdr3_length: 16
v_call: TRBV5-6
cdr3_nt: TGTGCCAGCAACTTTCCCGGAGAGCGGGAGTTCAATGAGCAGTTCTTC
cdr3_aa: CASNFPGEREFNEQFF

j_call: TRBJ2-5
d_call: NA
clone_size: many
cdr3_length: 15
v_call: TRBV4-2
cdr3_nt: TGTGCCAGCAGCCAAGGAATTTCCCAACAAGAGACCCAGTACTTC
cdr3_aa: CASSQGISQQETQYF

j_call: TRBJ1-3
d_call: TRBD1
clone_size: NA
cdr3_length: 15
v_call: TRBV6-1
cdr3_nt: TGTGCCACCCACCGGGACAGTCACTCTGGAAACACCATATATTTT
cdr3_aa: CATHRDSHSGNTIYF

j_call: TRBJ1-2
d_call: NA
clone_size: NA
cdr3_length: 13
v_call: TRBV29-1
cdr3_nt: TGCAGCGTTGAAGTGTTAGGATCGGTGGGCTACACCTTC
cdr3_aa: CSVEVLGSVGYTF

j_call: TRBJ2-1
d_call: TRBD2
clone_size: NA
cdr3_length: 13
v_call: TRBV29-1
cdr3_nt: TGCAGCGTTCGTCTAGCGGGTGACAATGAGCAGTTCTTC
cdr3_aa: CSVRLAGDNEQFF

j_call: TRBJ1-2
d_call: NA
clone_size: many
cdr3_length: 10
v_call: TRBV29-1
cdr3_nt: TGCAGCACCTCCCAAAACGGCTACACCTTC
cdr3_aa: CSTSQNGYTF

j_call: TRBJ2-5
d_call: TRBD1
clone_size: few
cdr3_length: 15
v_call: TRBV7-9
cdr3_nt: TGTGCCAGCAGCTTAACACAGGGGGCGATCCAGACCCAGTACTTC
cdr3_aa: CASSLTQGAIQTQYF

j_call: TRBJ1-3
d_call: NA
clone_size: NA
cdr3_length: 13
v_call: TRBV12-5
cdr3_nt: TGTGCTAGTGGTTTGCCTTCTGGAAACACCATATATTTT
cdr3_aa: CASGLPSGNTIYF

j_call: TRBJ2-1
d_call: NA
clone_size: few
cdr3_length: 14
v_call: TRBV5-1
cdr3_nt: TGCGCCAGCAGTAGACAGCCCTCGTCCAATGAGCAGTTCTTC
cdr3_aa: CASSRQPSSNEQFF

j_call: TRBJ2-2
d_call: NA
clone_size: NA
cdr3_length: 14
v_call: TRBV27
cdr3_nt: TGTGCCAGCAGTAGAACCAGGAACACCGGGGAGCTGTTTTTT
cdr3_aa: CASSRTRNTGELFF

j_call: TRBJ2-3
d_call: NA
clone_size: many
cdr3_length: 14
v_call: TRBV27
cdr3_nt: TGTGCCAGCAGCCTTGGGTCCTTCACAGATACGCAGTATTTT
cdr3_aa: CASSLGSFTDTQYF

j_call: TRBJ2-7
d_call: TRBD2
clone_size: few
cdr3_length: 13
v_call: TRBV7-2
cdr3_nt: TGTGCCAGCAGCTTACAGCGGGGCTACGAGCAGTACTTC
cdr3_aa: CASSLQRGYEQYF

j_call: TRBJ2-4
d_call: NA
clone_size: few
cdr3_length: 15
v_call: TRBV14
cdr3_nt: TGTGCCAGCAGCCAACAGGGATTAGCCAAAAACATTCAGTACTTC
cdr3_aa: CASSQQGLAKNIQYF

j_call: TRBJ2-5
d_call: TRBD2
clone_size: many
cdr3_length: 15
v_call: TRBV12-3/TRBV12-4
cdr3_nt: TGTGCCAGCAGCACCGGGACTAGCGGGAGGGAGACCCAGTACTTC
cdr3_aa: CASSTGTSGRETQYF

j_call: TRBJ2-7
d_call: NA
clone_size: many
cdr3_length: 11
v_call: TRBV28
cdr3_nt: TGTGCCAGCAGTTGGAACTACGAGCAGTACTTC
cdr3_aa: CASSWNYEQYF

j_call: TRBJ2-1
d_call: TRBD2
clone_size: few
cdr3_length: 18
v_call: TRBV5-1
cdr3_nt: TGCGCCAGCAGCTTGGAAGGGACTAGCGGGAGCTCCTACAATGAGCAGTTCTTC
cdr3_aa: CASSLEGTSGSSYNEQFF